Detailed here is one T cell receptor (beta chain). For every subset, genomic DNA was evenly distributed across several immunoSEQ plates. Sequencing was performed with immunoSEQ multiplex PCR; in TCRdb, only in-frame clones are kept and a portion is missing. This sample yields around 500,000 clones, of which 78% are seen a single time; around 12% belongs to the top ten. The sample belongs to a study of shared clonotypes between healthy human individuals. Adults of Caucasian background living in Nashville, Tennessee made up all donors. For unsorted samples, genomic DNA was extracted from around 96 million PBMCs. Unmatched junction bases numbered 20, after V lost 4 bases and J lost 7 bases. The CDR3 contains 19 residues. From germline, CDR1 is MGHRA and CDR2 YSYEKL.

This receptor was taken from a middle-aged woman in good health. Some clones in this sample may be carry-over from other donors' samples. The sequenced sample consisted of PBMCs. This chain connects TRBV4-1 to TRBJ2-1; 9 positions agree with TRBD2. CDR3 sequence (DNA): TGCGCCAGCAGCCGGACTAGCGCAGGAGGTCGAACTTCGGGGAATGAGCAGTTCTTC. Translation: CASSRTSAGGRTSGNEQFF.